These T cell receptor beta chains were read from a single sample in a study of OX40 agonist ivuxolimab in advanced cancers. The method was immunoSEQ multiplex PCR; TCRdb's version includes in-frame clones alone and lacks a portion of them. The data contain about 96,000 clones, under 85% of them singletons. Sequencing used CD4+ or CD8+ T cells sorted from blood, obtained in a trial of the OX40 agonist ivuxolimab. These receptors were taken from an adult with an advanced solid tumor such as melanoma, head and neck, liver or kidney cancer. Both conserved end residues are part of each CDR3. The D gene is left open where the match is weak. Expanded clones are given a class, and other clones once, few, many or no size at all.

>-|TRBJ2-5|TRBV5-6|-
CASSPRVQETQYF
TGTGCCAGCAGTCCCCGGGTGCAAGAGACCCAGTACTTC
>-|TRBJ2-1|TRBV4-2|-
CASSHAGGDNEQFF
TGTGCCAGCAGCCATGCCGGCGGGGACAATGAGCAGTTCTTC
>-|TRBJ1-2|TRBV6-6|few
CASSYSETVTYGYTF
TGTGCCAGCAGTTACTCGGAAACGGTAACCTATGGCTACACCTTC
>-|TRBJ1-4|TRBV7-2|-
CASSPDREKLFF
TGTGCCAGCAGCCCCGACCGAGAAAAACTGTTTTTT
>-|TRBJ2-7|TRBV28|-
CASSFTRTAEQYF
TGTGCCAGCAGCTTCACAAGGACAGCCGAGCAGTACTTC
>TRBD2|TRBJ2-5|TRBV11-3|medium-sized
CASSLGGSSGAQETQYF
TGTGCCAGCAGCTTAGGAGGTTCTAGCGGAGCACAAGAGACCCAGTACTTC
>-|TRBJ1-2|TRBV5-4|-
CASSWTEGGPIGGYTF
TGTGCCAGCAGCTGGACGGAGGGGGGGCCGATAGGGGGCTACACCTTC
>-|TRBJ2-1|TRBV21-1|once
CASSSPKTSGRRTRRNEQFF
TGTGCCAGCAGCTCACCTAAGACTAGCGGGAGGAGGACTAGGCGGAATGAGCAGTTCTTC
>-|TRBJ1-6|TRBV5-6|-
CASSPWRMGFRNNSPLHF
TGTGCCAGCAGCCCTTGGAGGATGGGGTTCCGAAATAATTCACCCCTCCACTTT
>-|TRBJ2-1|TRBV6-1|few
CASSRATYNEQFF
TGTGCCAGCAGTCGGGCCACATACAATGAGCAGTTCTTC
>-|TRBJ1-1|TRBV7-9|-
CASSFMTEAFF
TGTGCCAGCAGCTTTATGACTGAAGCTTTCTTT
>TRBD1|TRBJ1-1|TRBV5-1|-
CASSAPQGARNTEAFF
TGCGCCAGCAGCGCACCACAGGGGGCCAGGAACACTGAAGCTTTCTTT
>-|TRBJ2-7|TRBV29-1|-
CSVVEPGYGAQTYEQYF
TGCAGCGTTGTCGAACCGGGGTATGGGGCACAAACCTACGAGCAATACTTC
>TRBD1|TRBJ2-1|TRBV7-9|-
CASSGPRGTGYNEQFF
TGTGCCAGCAGCGGCCCCCGGGGGACAGGCTACAATGAGCAGTTCTTC
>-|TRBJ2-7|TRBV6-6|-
CASTLEARRSYEQYF
TGTGCCAGCACTCTTGAAGCGAGGCGGTCCTACGAGCAGTACTTC
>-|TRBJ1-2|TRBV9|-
CASSVGGRVGDGYTF
TGTGCCAGCAGCGTAGGCGGGAGGGTGGGTGATGGCTACACCTTC
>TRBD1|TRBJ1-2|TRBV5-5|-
CASSSDRGTYGYTF
TGTGCCAGCAGCTCTGACAGGGGAACCTATGGCTACACCTTC
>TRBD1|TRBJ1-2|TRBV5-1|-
CASSLIRPGQGNQGYTF
TGCGCCAGCAGCTTAATACGCCCGGGACAGGGAAATCAGGGCTACACCTTC
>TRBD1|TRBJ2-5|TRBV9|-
CASSPPGQLGETQYF
TGTGCCAGCAGCCCCCCGGGACAGTTAGGGGAGACCCAGTACTTC
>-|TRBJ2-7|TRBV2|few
CASSVEGAQYF
TGTGCCAGCAGTGTTGAGGGCGCGCAGTACTTC
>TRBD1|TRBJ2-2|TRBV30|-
CAWKTGAAGELFF
TGTGCCTGGAAGACAGGGGCGGCCGGGGAGCTGTTTTTT
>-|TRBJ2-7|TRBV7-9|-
CASSGATYEQYF
TGTGCCAGTAGTGGCGCAACCTACGAGCAGTACTTC
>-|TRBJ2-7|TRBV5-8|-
CASSLQQGAGYEQYF
TGTGCCAGCAGCCTCCAACAGGGAGCGGGTTACGAGCAGTACTTC
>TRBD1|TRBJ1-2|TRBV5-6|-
CASSLETPPGQGLYYGYTF
TGTGCCAGCAGCTTGGAAACCCCTCCGGGACAGGGACTTTACTATGGCTACACCTTC
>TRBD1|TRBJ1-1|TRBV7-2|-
CASRRQGHTPNTEAFF
TGTGCCAGCAGACGACAGGGCCATACCCCGAACACTGAAGCTTTCTTT
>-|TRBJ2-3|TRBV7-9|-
CASSLGSTDTQYF
TGTGCCAGCAGCTTAGGGAGCACAGATACGCAGTATTTT
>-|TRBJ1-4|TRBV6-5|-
CASTKQGLNEKLFF
TGTGCCAGCACTAAACAGGGTCTTAATGAAAAACTGTTTTTT
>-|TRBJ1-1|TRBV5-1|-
CASSLDWTNTEAFF
TGCGCCAGCAGCTTGGATTGGACCAACACTGAAGCTTTCTTT
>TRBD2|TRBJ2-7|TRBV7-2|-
CASSSGTSGYEQYF
TGTGCCAGCAGCTCCGGGACTAGCGGGTACGAGCAGTACTTC
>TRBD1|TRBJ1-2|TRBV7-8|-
CASSALRTGDGYTF
TGTGCCAGCAGCGCCCTACGGACAGGGGATGGCTACACCTTC
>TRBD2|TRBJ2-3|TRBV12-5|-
CASGPGVGGADTQYF
TGTGCTAGTGGACCCGGGGTTGGGGGGGCAGATACGCAGTATTTT
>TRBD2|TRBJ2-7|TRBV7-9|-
CASSGLLAGGSYEQYF
TGTGCCAGCAGCGGTCTACTAGCGGGAGGCTCCTACGAGCAGTACTTC
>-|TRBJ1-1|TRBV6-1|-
CASSRRLDTEAFF
TGTGCCAGCAGTCGGAGGCTGGACACTGAAGCTTTCTTT
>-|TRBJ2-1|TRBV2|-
CASSVLQGNEQFF
TGTGCCAGCAGTGTCTTACAGGGAAATGAGCAGTTCTTC
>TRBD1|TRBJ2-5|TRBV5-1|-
CASSLLGGKEAQYF
TGCGCCAGCAGCTTGTTAGGGGGCAAAGAGGCCCAGTACTTC
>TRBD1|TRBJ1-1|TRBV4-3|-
CASSQRGQGGTEAFF
TGCGCCAGCAGCCAACGGGGACAGGGGGGCACTGAAGCTTTCTTT
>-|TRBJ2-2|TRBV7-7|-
CASSLVRASNTGELFF
TGTGCCAGCAGCTTAGTCAGGGCTTCGAACACCGGGGAGCTGTTTTTT
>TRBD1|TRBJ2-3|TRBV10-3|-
CAIRTGDTQYF
TGTGCCATCAGGACAGGGGATACGCAGTATTTT
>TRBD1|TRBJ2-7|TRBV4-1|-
CASSLDRTYEQYF
TGCGCCAGCAGCCTGGACAGGACCTACGAGCAGTACTTC
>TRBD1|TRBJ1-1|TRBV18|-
CASSHSDRSNAEAFF
TGTGCCAGCTCACACTCGGACAGGAGCAACGCTGAAGCTTTCTTT
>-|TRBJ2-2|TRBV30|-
CARRERVNTGELFF
TGTGCCCGTCGTGAAAGGGTAAACACCGGGGAGCTGTTTTTT
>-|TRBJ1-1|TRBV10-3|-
CAISQVGGRDTEAFF
TGTGCCATCAGCCAGGTGGGGGGGCGCGACACTGAAGCTTTCTTT
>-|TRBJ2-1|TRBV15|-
CATSRDLGHYNEQFF
TGTGCCACCAGCAGAGATCTGGGACACTACAATGAGCAGTTCTTC
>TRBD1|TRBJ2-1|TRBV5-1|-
CASSFRRGGDEQFF
TGCGCCAGCAGCTTCCGGAGAGGGGGCGATGAGCAGTTCTTC
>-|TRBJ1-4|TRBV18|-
CASSRIILQGSRANEKLFF
TGTGCCAGCTCACGAATAATATTACAGGGTTCTCGGGCTAATGAAAAACTGTTTTTT
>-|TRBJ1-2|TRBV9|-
CASSGEGDFYGYTF
TGTGCCAGCAGCGGCGAGGGGGATTTTTATGGCTACACCTTC
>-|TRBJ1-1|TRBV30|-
CAWSVRVNTEAFF
TGTGCCTGGAGTGTAAGGGTTAACACTGAAGCTTTCTTT
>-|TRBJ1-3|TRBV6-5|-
CASTPDSQNTIYF
TGTGCCAGCACTCCGGACAGCCAAAACACCATATATTTT
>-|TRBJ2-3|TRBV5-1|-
CASSLVESQPDTQYF
TGCGCCAGCAGCTTGGTAGAGAGTCAGCCCGATACGCAGTATTTT
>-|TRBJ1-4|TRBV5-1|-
CASSVRPGEKLFF
TGCGCCAGCAGCGTCAGGCCCGGGGAAAAACTGTTTTTT
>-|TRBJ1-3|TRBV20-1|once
CSARTGNTIYF
TGCAGTGCTAGGACGGGAAACACCATATATTTT
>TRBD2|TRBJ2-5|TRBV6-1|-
CASSLAGGKETQYF
TGTGCCAGCAGCTTAGCGGGAGGGAAAGAGACCCAGTACTTC
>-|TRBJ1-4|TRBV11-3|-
CASSNEKLFF
TGTGCCAGCTCCAATGAAAAACTGTTTTTT
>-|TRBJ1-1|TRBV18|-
CASSPDGYTEAFF
TGTGCCAGCTCACCGGACGGATACACTGAAGCTTTCTTT
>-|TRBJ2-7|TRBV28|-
CASSLSPKGRGEQYF
TGTGCCAGCAGTTTATCCCCTAAAGGTCGGGGCGAGCAGTACTTC
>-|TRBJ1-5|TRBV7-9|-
CASSLVQPQHF
TGTGCCAGCAGCTTAGTTCAGCCCCAGCATTTT
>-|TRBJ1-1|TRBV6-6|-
CASSIQVGGTEAFF
TGTGCCAGCAGTATTCAGGTTGGCGGCACTGAAGCTTTCTTT
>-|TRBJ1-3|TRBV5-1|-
CASKEGSSTETIYF
TGCGCCAGCAAGGAGGGCTCTAGTACGGAGACCATATATTTT
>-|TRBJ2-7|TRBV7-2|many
CASSLDLRGEQYF
TGTGCCAGCAGCTTAGATTTACGGGGCGAGCAGTACTTC
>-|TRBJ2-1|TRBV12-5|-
CASGLSNGGEQFF
TGTGCTAGTGGTTTGTCTAACGGCGGTGAGCAGTTCTTC